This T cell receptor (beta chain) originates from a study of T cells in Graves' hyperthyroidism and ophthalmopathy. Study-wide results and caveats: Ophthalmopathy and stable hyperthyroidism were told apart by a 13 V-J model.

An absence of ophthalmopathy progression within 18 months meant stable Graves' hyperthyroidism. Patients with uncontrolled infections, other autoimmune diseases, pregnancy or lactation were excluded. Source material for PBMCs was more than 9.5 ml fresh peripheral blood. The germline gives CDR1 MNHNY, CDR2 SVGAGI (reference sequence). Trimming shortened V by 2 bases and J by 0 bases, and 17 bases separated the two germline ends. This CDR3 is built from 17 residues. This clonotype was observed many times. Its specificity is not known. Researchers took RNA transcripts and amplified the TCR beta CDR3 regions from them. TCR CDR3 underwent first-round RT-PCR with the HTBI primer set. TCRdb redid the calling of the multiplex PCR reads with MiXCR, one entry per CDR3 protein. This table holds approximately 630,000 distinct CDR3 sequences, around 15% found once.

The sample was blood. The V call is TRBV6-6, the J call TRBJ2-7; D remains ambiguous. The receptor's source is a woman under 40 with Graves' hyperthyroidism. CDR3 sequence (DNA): TGTGCCAGCAGTTACCGCTGGACGGTTGACTTCTCCTACGAGCAGTACTTC. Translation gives CASSYRWTVDFSYEQYF.